The text below deals with one T cell receptor beta chain. Its specificity is unknown. Triplicate approximately 300,000-cell sorts were made of each CD8+ T cell subset. This entry belongs to a study of CXCR3-negative and CXCR3-positive naive CD8 T cells. Across the whole study: With about 1.5 +/- 0.3 million reads per library, the TRB reads numbered 110 million to 150 million in total. Study conclusions and caveats: Surface CD5 looked about the same in the naive subsets, so the authors worked out TCR strength from TRB CDR3 properties. In cryopreserved cells, CXCR3 expression partially decreased, and fresh PBMCs were used in most assays. TRB CDR3s were more hydrophobic in CXCR3-positive than in CXCR3-negative naive cells.

Per the germline V gene, CDR1 is SGHRS and CDR2 is YFSETQ. This CDR3 contains 13 residues. The libraries of TRB cDNA were constructed through 5' RACE using UMI labels. TCRdb reprocessed the 5' RACE reads; each CDR3 protein has one entry and no DNA is given. The record lists 6,000 to 7,500 distinct CDR3 sequences, of which the ten most abundant hold roughly 2%. V gene TRBV5-1 combines with J gene TRBJ1-2; TCRdb lists TRBD1, though no DNA is available to test this call. The sequenced material came from naive CXCR3+ CD8+ T cells from blood. Specified subset: CD45RO-CCR7+CD27+CD95- naive CD8+ T cells expressing CXCR3 (TNR3+). The receptor's source is a human donor in good health. Some clones in this sample may be carry-over from other donors' samples. CDR3 region: CASRWEQGFGYTF. Variable domain in full (rest from reference TRBV5-1 and TRBJ1-2): KAGVTQTPRYLIKTRGQQVTLSCSPISGHRSVSWYQQTPGQGLQFLFEYFSETQRNKGNFPGRFSGRQFSNSRSEMNVSTLELGDSALYLCASRWEQGFGYTFGSGTRLTVV.